This is a list of T cell receptor beta chains from one sample in a study of T-cell memory formation after mild COVID-19. TCRdb processed the 5' RACE reads anew with MiXCR; each CDR3 protein has one entry. Of 180,000 or so distinct CDR3 sequences detected, around a tenth appear once; the ten largest clones hold approximately 4%. Sequencing was carried out using PBMCs or a T cell subset sorted from them (not recorded which). These receptors originate from a man younger than 35 who had mild COVID-19 (a few samples of this study predate the infection). Cell type and time point are not known. Both conserved end residues are part of each CDR3. D genes are given only for firm matches. Not all rows give a size; the values are once, few, many and, for expanded clones, a class.

TGTGCCAGCAGTCCGACAGCCTATGGCTACACCTTC,CASSPTAYGYTF,TRBV6-2/TRBV6-3,few,NA,TRBJ1-2
TGTGCCAGCAGCTCCCAGGGGGCAATGGGTACGACTTTCTTT,CASSSQGAMGTTFF,TRBV7-9,NA,TRBD1,TRBJ1-1
TGCAGCGTTGAGCAGGGGGGGAACATTCAGTACTTC,CSVEQGGNIQYF,TRBV29-1,many,NA,TRBJ2-4
TGTGCCAGCAGCCAACGAACAGGGATCGGGCAGTACTTC,CASSQRTGIGQYF,TRBV13,NA,NA,TRBJ2-7
TGTGCCTCCTTGTGGCGTACAACATCCTACAATGAGCAGTTCTTC,CASLWRTTSYNEQFF,TRBV7-2,NA,NA,TRBJ2-1
TGTGCCAGCAGTGCTGGTTACAGGCCGTTCTACAATGAGCAGTTCTTC,CASSAGYRPFYNEQFF,TRBV6-4,NA,NA,TRBJ2-1
TGTGCCAGCAGGAGGACGGCGAGCTCCTATAATTCACCCCTCCACTTT,CASRRTASSYNSPLHF,TRBV6-5,NA,NA,TRBJ1-6
TGTGCCAGCAGCCCTCTTCGGACAGTAAGCTCTGGGGCCAACGTCCTGACTTTC,CASSPLRTVSSGANVLTF,TRBV27,few,NA,TRBJ2-6
TGTGCCAGCAGCTTAGCGCGAGGCAGGGGAGCCTATGGCTACACCTTC,CASSLARGRGAYGYTF,TRBV7-9,few,NA,TRBJ1-2
TGCAGTGCGCTGGACAGGGGGATTCCCTACGAGCAGTACTTC,CSALDRGIPYEQYF,TRBV20-1,NA,TRBD1,TRBJ2-7
TGTGCCAGCAGGGTCGGGACAGCTAGCAATCAGCCCCAGCATTTT,CASRVGTASNQPQHF,TRBV12-3/TRBV12-4,many,TRBD1,TRBJ1-5
TGCGCCAGCAGCGAGCAACAGCTTAGCTCCTACAATGAGCAGTTCTTC,CASSEQQLSSYNEQFF,TRBV5-1,few,NA,TRBJ2-1
TGTGCCAGCAGCTTAGTAGGGGTAGGAGAAAAACTGTTTTTT,CASSLVGVGEKLFF,TRBV7-9,few,NA,TRBJ1-4
TGTGCCAGCAGCTTGACGCTGCACGGACAGGAGAAGCAGTACTTC,CASSLTLHGQEKQYF,TRBV7-9,many,TRBD1,TRBJ2-7
TGTGCCAGCAGCCCGGACAGCTTCTATGGCTACACCTTC,CASSPDSFYGYTF,TRBV9,few,NA,TRBJ1-2
TGTGCCAGCAGTGAACTAGGACAGGGTGACGGGGAGCTGTTTTTT,CASSELGQGDGELFF,TRBV2,few,TRBD1,TRBJ2-2
TGCGCCAGCAGCCAAGCCCCGGGACAGGGGGCCAATGAGCAGTTCTTC,CASSQAPGQGANEQFF,TRBV4-3,many,TRBD1,TRBJ2-1
TGTGCCAGCAGGAGACAGGGGGGGAACAATGAGCAGTTCTTC,CASRRQGGNNEQFF,TRBV3-1,few,TRBD1,TRBJ2-1